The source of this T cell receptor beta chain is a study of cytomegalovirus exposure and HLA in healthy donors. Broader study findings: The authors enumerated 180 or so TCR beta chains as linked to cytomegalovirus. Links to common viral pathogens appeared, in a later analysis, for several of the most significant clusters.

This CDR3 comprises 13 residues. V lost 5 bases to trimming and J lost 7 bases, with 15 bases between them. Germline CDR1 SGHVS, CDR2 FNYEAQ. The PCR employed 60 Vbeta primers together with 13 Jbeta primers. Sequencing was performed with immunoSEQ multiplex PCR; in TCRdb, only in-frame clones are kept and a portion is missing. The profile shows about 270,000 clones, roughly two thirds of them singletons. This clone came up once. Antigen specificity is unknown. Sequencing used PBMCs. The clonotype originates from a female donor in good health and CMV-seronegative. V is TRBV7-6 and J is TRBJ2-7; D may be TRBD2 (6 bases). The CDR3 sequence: CASSPRGTQEQYF. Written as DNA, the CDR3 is TGTGCCAGCAGCCCCCGCGGGACTCAAGAGCAGTACTTC.